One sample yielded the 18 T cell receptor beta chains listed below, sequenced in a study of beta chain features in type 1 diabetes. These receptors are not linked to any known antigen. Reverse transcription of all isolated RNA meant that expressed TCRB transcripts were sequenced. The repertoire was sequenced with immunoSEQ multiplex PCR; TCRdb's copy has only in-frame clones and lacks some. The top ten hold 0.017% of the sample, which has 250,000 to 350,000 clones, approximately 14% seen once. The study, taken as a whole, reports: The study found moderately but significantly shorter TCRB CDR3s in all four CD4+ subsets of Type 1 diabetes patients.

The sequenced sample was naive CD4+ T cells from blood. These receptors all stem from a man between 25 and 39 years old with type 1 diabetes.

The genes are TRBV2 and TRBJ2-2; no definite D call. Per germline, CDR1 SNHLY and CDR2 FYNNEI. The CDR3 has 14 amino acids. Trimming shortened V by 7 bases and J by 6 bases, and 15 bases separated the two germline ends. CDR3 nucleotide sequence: TGTGCCAGCACATCATTCACGACATCCGGGGAGCTGTTTTTT. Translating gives CASTSFTTSGELFF.

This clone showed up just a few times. The CDR3 region has the DNA TGTGCCAGCAGAACGACCCGGAGCTCCTACAATGAGCAGTTCTTC. It codes for CASRTTRSSYNEQFF. The rearrangement links TRBV6-1 to TRBJ2-1, with D uncertain. V was cut by 6 bases and J by 0 bases, with 12 bases left in between. Germline CDR1 reads MNHNS; CDR2 reads SASEGT. The CDR3 spans 15 residues.

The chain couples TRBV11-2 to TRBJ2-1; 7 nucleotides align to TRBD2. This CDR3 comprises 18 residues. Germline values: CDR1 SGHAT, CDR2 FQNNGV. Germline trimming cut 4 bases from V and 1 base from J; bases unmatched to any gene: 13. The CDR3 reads CASSSGLVLSGSYNEQFF. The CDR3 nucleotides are TGTGCCAGCAGCTCAGGACTAGTCCTTAGTGGTTCCTACAATGAGCAGTTCTTC.

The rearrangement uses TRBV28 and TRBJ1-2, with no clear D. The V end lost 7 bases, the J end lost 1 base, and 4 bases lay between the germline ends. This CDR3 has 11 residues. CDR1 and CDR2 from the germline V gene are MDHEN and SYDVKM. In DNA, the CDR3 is TGTGCCAGCAACAGTAACTATGGCTACACCTTC. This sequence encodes CASNSNYGYTF.

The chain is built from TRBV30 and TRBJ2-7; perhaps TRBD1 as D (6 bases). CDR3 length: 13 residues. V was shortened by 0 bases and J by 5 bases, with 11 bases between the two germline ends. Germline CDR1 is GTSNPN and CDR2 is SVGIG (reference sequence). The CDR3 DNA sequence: TGTGCCTGGAGTGTGGGACATAAGGACGAGCAGTACTTC. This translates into CAWSVGHKDEQYF.

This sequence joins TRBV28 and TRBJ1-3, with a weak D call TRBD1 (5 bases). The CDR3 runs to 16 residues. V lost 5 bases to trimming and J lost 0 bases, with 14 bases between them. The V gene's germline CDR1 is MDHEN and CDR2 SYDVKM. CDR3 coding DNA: TGTGCCAGCAGTCCACCACAGGCCACCTCTGGAAACACCATATATTTT. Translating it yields CASSPPQATSGNTIYF.

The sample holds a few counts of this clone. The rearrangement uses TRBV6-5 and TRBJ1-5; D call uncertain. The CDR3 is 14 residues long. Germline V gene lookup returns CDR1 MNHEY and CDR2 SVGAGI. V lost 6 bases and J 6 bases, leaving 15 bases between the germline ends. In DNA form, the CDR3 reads TGTGCCAGCAGGAAGAGAGGGTTAGGTCAGCCCCAGCATTTT. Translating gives CASRKRGLGQPQHF.

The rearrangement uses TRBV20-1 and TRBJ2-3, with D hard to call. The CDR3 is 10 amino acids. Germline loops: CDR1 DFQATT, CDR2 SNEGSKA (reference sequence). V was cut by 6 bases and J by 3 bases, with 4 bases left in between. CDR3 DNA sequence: TGCAGTGCGGCAACAGATACGCAGTATTTT. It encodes CSAATDTQYF.

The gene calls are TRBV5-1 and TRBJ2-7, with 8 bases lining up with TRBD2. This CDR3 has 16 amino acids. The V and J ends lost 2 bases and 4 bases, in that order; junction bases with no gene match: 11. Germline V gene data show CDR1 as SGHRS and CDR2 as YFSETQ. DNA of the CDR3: TGCGCCAGCAGCTTATACGAGCGGGAGAGATTTTACGAGCAGTACTTC. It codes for CASSLYERERFYEQYF.

The CDR3 coding sequence is TGTGCCAGCAGAGCCTTGGGACAGAAGGACAATGAGCAGTTCTTC. Translation gives CASRALGQKDNEQFF. The chain uses TRBV9 and TRBJ2-1; TRBD1 matches 7 bases. The CDR3 contains 15 residues. The germline CDR1 and CDR2 sequences are SGDLS and YYNGEE. After removal of 5 bases from V and 5 bases from J, the junction contained 10 bases not matched to a gene.

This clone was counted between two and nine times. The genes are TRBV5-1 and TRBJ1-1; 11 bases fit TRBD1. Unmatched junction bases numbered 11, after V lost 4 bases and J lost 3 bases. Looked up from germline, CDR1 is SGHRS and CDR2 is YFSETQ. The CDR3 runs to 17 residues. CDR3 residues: CASSPGQGATIDTEAFF. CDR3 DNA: TGCGCCAGCAGCCCCGGACAGGGGGCGACGATTGACACTGAAGCTTTCTTT.

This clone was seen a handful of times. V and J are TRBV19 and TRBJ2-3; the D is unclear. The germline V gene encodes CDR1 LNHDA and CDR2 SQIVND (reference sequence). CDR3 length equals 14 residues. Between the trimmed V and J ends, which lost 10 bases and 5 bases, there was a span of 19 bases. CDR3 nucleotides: TGTGCCACTAGGGCCCTCTCACGAAAAGATACGCAGTATTTT. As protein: CATRALSRKDTQYF.

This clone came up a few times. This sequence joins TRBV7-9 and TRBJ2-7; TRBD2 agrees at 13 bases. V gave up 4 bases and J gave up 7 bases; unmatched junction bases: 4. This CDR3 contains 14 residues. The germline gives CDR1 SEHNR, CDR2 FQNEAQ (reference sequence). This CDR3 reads CASSSGLAGLEQYF. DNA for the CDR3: TGTGCCAGCAGCTCGGGACTAGCGGGATTAGAGCAGTACTTC. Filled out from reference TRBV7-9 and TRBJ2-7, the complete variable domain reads DTGVSQNPRHKITKRGQNVTFRCDPISEHNRLYWYRQTLGQGPEFLTYFQNEAQLEKSRLLSDRFSAERPKGSFSTLEIQRTEQGDSAMYLCASSSGLAGLEQYFGPGTRLTVT.

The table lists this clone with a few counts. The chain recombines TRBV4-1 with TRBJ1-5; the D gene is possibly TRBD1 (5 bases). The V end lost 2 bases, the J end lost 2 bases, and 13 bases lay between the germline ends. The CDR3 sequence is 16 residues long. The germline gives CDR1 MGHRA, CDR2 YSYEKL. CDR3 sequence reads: CASSQTFPGGNQPQHF. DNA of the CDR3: TGCGCCAGCAGCCAAACATTCCCGGGGGGCAATCAGCCCCAGCATTTT.

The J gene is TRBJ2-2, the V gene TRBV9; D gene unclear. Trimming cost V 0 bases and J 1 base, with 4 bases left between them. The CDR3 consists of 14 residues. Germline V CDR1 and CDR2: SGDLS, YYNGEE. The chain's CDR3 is CASSVAQNTGELFF. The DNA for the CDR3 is TGTGCCAGCAGCGTAGCCCAGAACACCGGGGAGCTGTTTTTT.

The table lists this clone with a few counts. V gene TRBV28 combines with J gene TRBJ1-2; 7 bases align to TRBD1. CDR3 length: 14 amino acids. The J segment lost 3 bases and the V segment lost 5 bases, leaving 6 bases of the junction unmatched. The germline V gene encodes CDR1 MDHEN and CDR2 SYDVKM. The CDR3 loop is CASSRYRGDYGYTF. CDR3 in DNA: TGTGCCAGCAGTCGCTACAGGGGAGACTATGGCTACACCTTC.

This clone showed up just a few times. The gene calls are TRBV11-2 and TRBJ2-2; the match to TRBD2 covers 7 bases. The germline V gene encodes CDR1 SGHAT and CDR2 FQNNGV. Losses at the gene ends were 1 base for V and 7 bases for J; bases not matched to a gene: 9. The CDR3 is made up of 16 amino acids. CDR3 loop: CASSLGGSSGLGELFF. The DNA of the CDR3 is TGTGCCAGCAGCTTAGGCGGGTCTAGCGGACTCGGGGAGCTGTTTTTT.

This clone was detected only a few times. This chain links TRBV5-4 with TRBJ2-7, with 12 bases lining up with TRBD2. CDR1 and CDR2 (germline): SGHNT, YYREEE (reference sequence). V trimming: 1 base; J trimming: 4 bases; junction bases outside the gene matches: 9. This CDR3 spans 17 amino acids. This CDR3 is CASSLPLAGGSWYEQYF. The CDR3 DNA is TGTGCCAGCAGCTTGCCACTAGCGGGAGGTTCCTGGTACGAGCAGTACTTC.